This T cell receptor beta chain was captured in a study of T cells after yellow fever vaccination (dated by TCRdb to the late 2010s). Regarding the study in general: Libraries from fractions with low cell numbers were prepared with the SMART-Seq v4 Ultra Low Input RNA kit. Two healthy male donors, one aged 18 to 30 and one aged 30 to 40 years, made up the cohort. Blood samples were taken at several timepoints before and after primary and secondary immunization, and bulk PBMC replicates and cell subsets were isolated. To follow T-cell clones before and after both primary and booster YFV17D yellow fever vaccination, bulk TCR alpha and beta repertoires underwent longitudinal sequencing.

Here V drops 0 bases and J drops 4 bases, and the junction holds 9 bases not matched to any gene. The CDR3 goes from the cysteine to the phenylalanine over 17 residues. Just the 51-base CDR3 DNA is kept, in frame starting at base 1. The germline V gene encodes CDR1 MNHNS and CDR2 SASEGT. On the study overall, not on this receptor specifically: A small share of clonotypes occurred in both CD4 and CD8 compartments, likely arising from convergent recombination. Computational filtering was required because FACS-sorted repertoires could contain abundant contaminating clonotypes from the bulk population. Because the study included only a couple of donors, the extent to which the findings can be generalized is limited. The secondary T-cell response was found to be weaker but faster than the primary response, with a peak reached on day 5 rather than on day 15. Most clones expanded after primary vaccination were re-detected after the booster (96% of CD4 and approximately 85% of CD8), suggesting broad memory maintenance.

The sample's treatment or condition label is to be understood as: live attenuated yellow fever vaccine strain. A standard Ficoll-Paque protocol was used to isolate PBMCs from peripheral blood. Dynabeads CD4 and CD8 positive selection kits were used to isolate the CD4 and CD8 T-cell fractions. TriZol was used to extract RNA from bulk PBMCs, from CD4 and CD8 fractions, and from dextramer-positive and dextramer-negative fractions. TCR cDNA was synthesized by 5'RACE template switching, through which a universal primer site and unique molecular identifiers were introduced. Priming of cDNA synthesis was performed from both the TCR alpha and TCR beta constant segments. Library amplification involved two PCR steps, and the second step added sample barcodes and sequencing adapters. Sequencing of libraries was performed on Illumina HiSeq 2500 (2x100 bp) or NovaSeq (2x150 bp). In the paper's pipeline: MIGEC was used to demultiplex reads and collapse the reads into UMI consensus sequences, and MiXCR was used for V(D)J alignment. Vaccine-responding clonotypes were identified with edgeR using replicate PBMC samples, with FDR below 0.01 and a log2 fold change above 5 up to day 15 being required. Each bulk clonotype was labeled CD4 or CD8 based on which sequenced repertoire, CD4 or CD8, contained the clonotype at higher abundance. The public sequencing data were trimmed at Q25 with fastp and processed into clonotypes with MiXCR by TCRdb, which kept only in-frame beta chains. Each entry is one CDR3 protein sequence, shown with its most common DNA and genes. These V and J calls rely on TCRdb rather than the paper's analysis. Across this sample there are roughly 120,000 distinct CDR3 sequences, with 6.5% to 9% seen only once. The ten biggest clones cover around 2.6% of the sample.

This clonotype was seen repeatedly, ten times or more. Its binding antigen is unknown. No quality values exist for individual bases; no much larger clone is one base distant. The sample in question was CD4+ T cells sorted from PBMCs, obtained approximately 47 days after the first yellow fever vaccination. The sequence was obtained from a man aged 18 to 29 who received the YFV17D yellow fever vaccine. Recombination joined TRBV6-1 with TRBJ2-5, with 9 bases matching TRBD1. CDR3 sequence: CASSEAWTGVGTETQYF. The sequenced DNA is TGTGCCAGCAGTGAAGCCTGGACAGGGGTGGGGACAGAGACCCAGTACTTC.